These 18 T cell receptor beta chains came from one sample sequenced in a study of immune evolution from preneoplasia to lung adenocarcinoma. Sequenced by immunoSEQ multiplex PCR; TCRdb stores in-frame clones only, minus some. The sample contains about 2,500 clones, 81% of which appear only once. Source material: FFPE adjacent normal lung tissue. The receptors originated from a person aged 60 to 85 with lung adenocarcinoma.

This chain joins TRBV11-2 and TRBJ1-1; D may be TRBD1 (5 bases). The CDR3 extends over 12 amino acids. Looked up from germline, CDR1 is SGHAT and CDR2 is FQNNGV. The V and J ends lost 6 bases and 8 bases respectively, with 13 bases between them. This CDR3 is CASSYQGIEAFF. The CDR3 DNA sequence: TGTGCCAGCAGTTATCAGGGTATAGAAGCTTTCTTT.

This clone was seen a few times. This chain uses TRBV7-8 with TRBJ2-5; TRBD1 matches at 8 bases. V lost 6 bases, J lost 2 bases, and 11 bases stayed unmatched. This CDR3 region has 16 residues. Looked up from germline, CDR1 is SGHVS and CDR2 is FQNEAQ. DNA of the CDR3: TGTGCCAGCAGTCACGGGGCCAGGGGGCAACAAGAGACCCAGTACTTC. Its protein is CASSHGARGQQETQYF. The variable domain in full, with the rest retrieved from reference TRBV7-8 and TRBJ2-5, is GAGVSQSPRYKVAKRGQDVALRCDPISGHVSLFWYQQALGQGPEFLTYFQNEAQLDKSGLPSDRFFAERPEGSVSTLKIQRTQQEDSAVYLCASSHGARGQQETQYFGPGTRLLVL.

This chain joins TRBV19 and TRBJ1-1; tentative D call: TRBD1 (5 bases). Between the trimmed V and J ends, which lost 6 bases and 3 bases, there was a span of 8 bases. Germline V gene lookup returns CDR1 LNHDA and CDR2 SQIVND (reference sequence). The CDR3 runs 12 residues. CDR3 sequence: CASREGYTEAFF. The CDR3, as DNA: TGTGCCAGTAGGGAGGGGTACACTGAAGCTTTCTTT.

This clone has only one observation. The junction departs from germline at one end; a sequencing error may be responsible. The V and J genes are TRBV14 and TRBJ1-4; D perhaps matches TRBD1 (6 bases). Germline-derived CDR1 and CDR2 are SGHDN and FVKESK. The CDR3 loop spans 17 amino acids. CDR3 in DNA: TGTGCCAGCAGCAAAGACGGGACACCTGCAACTAATGAAAAACTGTTTTTT. It yields the protein CASSKDGTPATNEKLFF. Combining the CDR3 with reference TRBV14 and TRBJ1-4 gives the whole variable domain EAGVTQFPSHSVIEKGQTVTLRCDPISGHDNLYWYRRVMGKEIKFLLHFVKESKQDESGMPNNRFLAERTGGTYSTLKVQPAELEDSGVYFCASSKDGTPATNEKLFFGSGTQLSVL.

The rearrangement links TRBV7-8 to TRBJ2-3, with D possibly being TRBD1 (6 bases). The V end lost 5 bases, the J end lost 13 bases, and 13 bases lay between the germline ends. The CDR3 has 11 residues. Germline V lookup: CDR1 SGHVS, CDR2 FQNEAQ. CDR3 sequence: CASSTRGMEYF. The CDR3 DNA is TGTGCCAGCAGCACCAGGGGTATGGAGTATTTT.

The chain employs TRBV30 and TRBJ1-1; D unresolved. Trimming removed 0 bases from V and 6 bases from J, with 14 bases in between. The CDR3 totals 14 residues. The germline gives CDR1 GTSNPN, CDR2 SVGIG (reference sequence). This CDR3 reads CAWSVVGPWAEAFF. CDR3 nucleotides: TGTGCCTGGAGTGTAGTAGGGCCTTGGGCTGAAGCTTTCTTT.

This chain joins TRBV28 and TRBJ2-3; D is unclear. Germline assignment: CDR1 MDHEN and CDR2 SYDVKM. Trimming stripped 3 bases from V and 0 bases from J, with 4 bases between. This CDR3 spans 13 amino acids. The CDR3 nucleotides are TGTGCCAGCAGTTTGTACAGCACAGATACGCAGTATTTT. It codes for CASSLYSTDTQYF.

The CDR3, as DNA: TGCGCCAGCAGCTTGACAGAACTGAACACTGAAGCTTTCTTT. This gives the protein CASSLTELNTEAFF. The rearrangement joins TRBV5-1 to TRBJ1-1; D gene uncertain. V was clipped by 1 base and J by 0 bases, with 7 bases between them. The CDR3 loop spans 14 amino acids. Germline V gene lookup returns CDR1 SGHRS and CDR2 YFSETQ. The full variable domain, with the rest looked up from reference TRBV5-1 and TRBJ1-1, is KAGVTQTPRYLIKTRGQQVTLSCSPISGHRSVSWYQQTPGQGLQFLFEYFSETQRNKGNFPGRFSGRQFSNSRSEMNVSTLELGDSALYLCASSLTELNTEAFFGQGTRLTVV.

The V gene is TRBV28, the J gene TRBJ1-2; no clear D gene. The germline V and J ends were trimmed by 3 bases and 5 bases, with 10 bases remaining between them. The CDR3 extends over 13 amino acids. Per germline, CDR1 MDHEN and CDR2 SYDVKM. The CDR3 DNA is TGTGCCAGCAGTTTCATTACGGGGTATGGCTACACCTTC. It codes for CASSFITGYGYTF.

The chain uses TRBV6-6 and TRBJ1-1; D remains ambiguous. Trimming shortened V by 2 bases and J by 3 bases, and 16 bases separated the two germline ends. The CDR3 is 16 amino acids. Germline V gene lookup returns CDR1 MNHNY and CDR2 SVGAGI (reference sequence). The DNA for the CDR3 is TGTGCCAGCAGTTACGGGCGGAATTTGGACGACACTGAAGCTTTCTTT. It codes for CASSYGRNLDDTEAFF.

The chain carries TRBV18 and TRBJ2-1; TRBD2 matches at 12 bases. The J segment lost 5 bases and the V segment lost 5 bases, leaving 4 bases of the junction unmatched. The CDR3 sequence is 15 residues long. From germline, CDR1 is KGHSH and CDR2 LQKENI. The CDR3 is CASSGGLAGHNEQFF. CDR3 sequence (DNA): TGTGCCAGCTCAGGCGGACTAGCGGGGCACAATGAGCAGTTCTTC.

V is TRBV2 and J is TRBJ2-5; TRBD2 matches at 10 bases. This CDR3 spans 14 amino acids. Germline values: CDR1 SNHLY, CDR2 FYNNEI. J gave up 2 bases and V 9 bases, and 6 bases lay outside the gene matches. CDR3 sequence reads: CARALAGTQETQYF. The CDR3 DNA is TGTGCCAGGGCACTAGCGGGAACTCAAGAGACCCAGTACTTC.

This chain links TRBV20-1 with TRBJ1-2; possible D gene TRBD1, 6 bases. V dropped 4 bases and J dropped 5 bases, with 8 bases sitting between them. The CDR3 has 11 amino acids. Germline values: CDR1 DFQATT, CDR2 SNEGSKA (reference sequence). The CDR3 DNA reads TGCAGTGCTAAACAGGGTTATGGCTACACCTTC. This sequence encodes CSAKQGYGYTF.

The J gene is TRBJ1-2, the V gene TRBV2; D gene unclear. Per the germline V gene, CDR1 is SNHLY and CDR2 is FYNNEI. This CDR3 is built from 13 residues. V was clipped by 6 bases and J by 0 bases, with 8 bases between them. This chain's CDR3 is CASRRRTNYGYTF. The CDR3 DNA is TGTGCCAGCAGGCGGAGGACTAACTATGGCTACACCTTC.

The chain employs TRBV29-1 and TRBJ1-1; 8 bases line up with TRBD1. Trimming at V came to 4 bases and at J to 1 base, leaving 2 bases not matched to a gene. Per germline, CDR1 SQVTM and CDR2 ANQGSEA. This CDR3 contains 13 residues. The CDR3 bases are TGCAGCGTTGTAGGGACAGGGAACACTGAAGCTTTCTTT. It translates to CSVVGTGNTEAFF.

The chain links TRBV7-8 to TRBJ2-7; 10 bases agree with TRBD1. This CDR3 region has 16 residues. The V gene's germline CDR1 is SGHVS and CDR2 FQNEAQ. V lost 4 bases and J lost 6; bases outside the gene matches: 12. CDR3 nucleotides: TGTGCCAGCAGCTCCGGGACAGGGGCCACGGTCACCGAGCAGTACTTC. Its translation is CASSSGTGATVTEQYF.

This rearrangement joins TRBV29-1 to TRBJ1-1, with TRBD1 as a possible D gene (6 bases). CDR3 size: 13 residues. Per germline, CDR1 SQVTM and CDR2 ANQGSEA. V lost 0 bases to trimming and J lost 11 bases, with 16 bases between them. This chain's CDR3 is CSVEEGLGAGAFF. Written as DNA, the CDR3 is TGCAGCGTTGAAGAAGGACTGGGGGCGGGGGCTTTCTTT.

This clone was observed a single time. The rearrangement links TRBV6-5 to TRBJ2-2; tentatively, D is TRBD1 or TRBD2 (5 bases each). V was pared by 2 bases and J by 2 bases, with 6 bases between. Germline-derived CDR1 and CDR2 are MNHEY and SVGAGI. This CDR3 has 14 residues. The CDR3 nucleotides read TGTGCCAGCAGTTACGGGGACAACACCGGGGAGCTGTTTTTT. The encoded protein is CASSYGDNTGELFF.